This T cell receptor (beta chain) is from a study of identical twins. Broader study findings: Abundant cord blood beta clonotypes carried fewer insertions; memory repertoires showed none.

This CDR3 contains 15 residues. Trimming cost V 3 bases and J 2 bases, with 13 bases left between them. A single record per CDR3 protein comes from TCRdb applying MiXCR to the 5' RACE reads. The table lists about 210,000 distinct CDR3 sequences, around 10% of them singletons. This clonotype was found a few times. Its antigen is currently unknown. The TCR was taken from a woman aged 18-29 years in good health. This chain joins TRBV12-3 or TRBV12-4 and TRBJ1-1; D not certain. The sample comprised memory (CD45RO+) T cells sorted from blood. CDR3: CASSLTYKVNTEAFF. In nucleotides, the CDR3 is TGTGCCAGCAGTTTGACCTATAAAGTAAACACTGAAGCTTTCTTT.